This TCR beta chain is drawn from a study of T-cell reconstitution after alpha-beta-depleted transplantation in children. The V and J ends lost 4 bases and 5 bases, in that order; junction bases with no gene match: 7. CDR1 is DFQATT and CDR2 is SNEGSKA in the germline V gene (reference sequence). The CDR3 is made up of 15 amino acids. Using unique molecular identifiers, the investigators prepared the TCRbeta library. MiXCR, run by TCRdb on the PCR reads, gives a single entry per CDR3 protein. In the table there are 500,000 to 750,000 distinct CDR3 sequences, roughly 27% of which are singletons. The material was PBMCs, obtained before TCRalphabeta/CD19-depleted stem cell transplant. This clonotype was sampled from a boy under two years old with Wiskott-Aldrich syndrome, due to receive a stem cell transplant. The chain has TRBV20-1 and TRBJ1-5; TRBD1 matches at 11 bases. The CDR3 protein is CSANLDRGLDQPQHF. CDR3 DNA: TGCAGTGCTAACCTGGACAGGGGGCTAGATCAGCCCCAGCATTTT.